This T cell receptor (beta chain) was retrieved from a study of beta chain features in type 1 diabetes. Across the study: Sorted cells numbering under 140,000,000 were examined across all samples. Study-wide points: The naive, central memory and Treg TCRB repertoires showed an apparent similarity that was greater among patients than among healthy donors.

Sequencing targeted expressed TCRB transcripts, as all isolated RNA had been reverse transcribed. Assay: immunoSEQ multiplex PCR; the TCRdb copy retains only in-frame clones and omits some. Of approximately 150,000 clones in the sample, about 9.8% were seen once. Concerning this clone itself: Its antigen remains unknown.

CD4+ cells of the naive, central memory, regulatory and stem cell-like memory types were sorted via CD45RO/CCR7/CD25/CD127/CD95/CD27. Germline trimming cut 6 bases from V and 7 bases from J; bases unmatched to any gene: 7. This CDR3 contains 15 residues. Germline CDR1 is SGHTA and CDR2 is FQGNSA. Specimen: central memory CD4+ T cells from blood. The gene calls are TRBV7-2 and TRBJ2-1, with 12 nucleotides matching TRBD2. This TCR derives from a woman aged 18-29 years in good health. CDR3 nucleotide sequence: TGTGCCAGCAGGATCCTAGCGGGAGGGCGGAATGAGCAGTTCTTC. This gives the protein CASRILAGGRNEQFF.